What follows describes a single TCR beta chain. Antigen: not known. Some clones are missing from TCRdb's copy, which holds only in-frame ones; the method was immunoSEQ multiplex PCR. The sample consists of over 25,000 clones, over 55% of them appearing once. This CDR3 has 15 residues. Germline V CDR1 and CDR2: SGHDN, FVKESK. V dropped 4 bases and J dropped 4 bases, with 17 bases sitting between them. This entry belongs to a study of PD-1 blockade in classical Hodgkin lymphoma. The overall study: Nivolumab dosed at 3 mg/kg went to patients intravenously every 2 weeks. Study-wide findings and caveats: Although disease activity or prior therapy may be involved, causes of the repertoire differences remain undefined. The study found that TCR diversity rose significantly by C4D1 in CD4+ but not CD8+ cells.

Every patient experienced relapse after autologous stem cell transplantation, and brentuximab vedotin exposure varied. Material: peripheral blood mononuclear cells (PBMCs), obtained before the second cycle of nivolumab. The clonotype originates from a human donor with classical Hodgkin lymphoma. The chain couples TRBV14 to TRBJ2-7, with unresolved D. In DNA form, the CDR3 reads TGTGCCAGCAGCCTCGGGTCTCCTCGATTTTACGAGCAGTACTTC. Translation gives CASSLGSPRFYEQYF.